Following are 16 T cell receptor beta chains from one sample sequenced in a study of shared clonotypes between healthy human individuals. Data came from immunoSEQ multiplex PCR; TCRdb stores just in-frame clones and leaves some out. There are 1,400,000 or so clones in the sample; approximately 98.5% occur only once, and 0.36% lies in the top ten. Sequenced: naive CD4+ T cells sorted from blood. Subset noted: CD45RA+ positively selected. These receptors were taken from a man aged 25 to 40 in good health.

The chain recombines TRBV18 with TRBJ2-2; no definite D call. V lost 1 base and J lost 6, with 9 bases in between. CDR1 and CDR2 from the germline V gene are KGHSH and LQKENI. The CDR3 covers 14 residues. The CDR3, as DNA: TGTGCCAGCTCACCACGAAGGGAAGCCGGGGAGCTGTTTTTT. Translating gives CASSPRREAGELFF. Variable domain in full (rest from reference TRBV18 and TRBJ2-2): NAGVMQNPRHLVRRRGQEARLRCSPMKGHSHVYWYRQLPEEGLKFMVYLQKENIIDESGMPKERFSAEFPKEGPSILRIQQVVRGDSAAYFCASSPRREAGELFFGEGSRLTVL.

Here the CDR3 DNA reads TGTGCCAGCTGTGTCCTGGGATTGGTAGATACGCAGTATTTT. Protein sequence: CASCVLGLVDTQYF. The chain carries TRBV18 and TRBJ2-3; D uncertain. This CDR3 is 14 amino acids long. CDR1 is KGHSH, CDR2 LQKENI, per germline. Trimming pared 7 bases from V and 5 bases from J, leaving 16 bases between.

Remarks on this clone: Other nucleotide sequences from this sample produce the same CDR3. J is TRBJ2-7 and V is TRBV18, with D hard to call. CDR3 length equals 13 residues. CDR1 KGHSH and CDR2 LQKENI come from the germline V gene. Trimming removed 1 base at V and 3 bases at J, with 7 bases between. CDR3 DNA: TGTGCCAGCTCACCACAGGGCCTCTACGAGCAGTACTTC. Translation gives CASSPQGLYEQYF.

This chain joins TRBV7-3 and TRBJ2-3; 7 bases map to TRBD2. The V segment lost 3 bases and the J segment 11 bases; nucleotides outside the gene matches: 5. The CDR3 length is 12 residues. The germline V gene has CDR1 SGHTA and CDR2 FQGTGA. This CDR3 is CASSFAAGEQYF. The CDR3 coding sequence is TGTGCCAGCAGCTTCGCGGCGGGAGAGCAGTATTTT.

The chain carries TRBV6-5 and TRBJ1-2; D is ambiguous. The CDR3 spans 13 residues. V was shortened by 7 bases and J by 2 bases, with 11 bases between the two germline ends. Germline CDR1 and CDR2: MNHEY and SVGAGI. CDR3 sequence (DNA): TGTGCCAGCACCTCCGGGAGAAACTATGGCTACACCTTC. It specifies CASTSGRNYGYTF.

The gene calls are TRBV27 and TRBJ2-7; 8 nucleotides align to TRBD1. The junction had 7 bases not matched to a gene; V was cut back by 3 bases and J by 0 bases. Germline V gives CDR1 MNHEY, CDR2 SMNVEV (reference sequence). This CDR3 region has 16 residues. The CDR3 DNA sequence: TGTGCCAGCAGTTTGTCGGACAGGGTCCCCTCCTACGAGCAGTACTTC. Protein sequence: CASSLSDRVPSYEQYF.

The chain carries TRBV7-9 and TRBJ1-2; 9 positions agree with TRBD1. Germline V gives CDR1 SEHNR, CDR2 FQNEAQ (reference sequence). The CDR3 is 16 amino acids. Unmatched junction bases numbered 5, after V lost 0 bases and J lost 3 bases. The CDR3 DNA reads TGTGCCAGCAGCTTAGCGCTAACAGGGGGCCACTATGGCTACACCTTC. This encodes CASSLALTGGHYGYTF.

The chain employs TRBV28 and TRBJ1-2; weak D call: TRBD1 (6 bases). V dropped 2 bases and J dropped 7 bases, with 8 bases sitting between them. From germline, CDR1 is MDHEN and CDR2 SYDVKM. The CDR3 loop spans 12 amino acids. In DNA, the CDR3 is TGTGCCAGCAGTTTACTACAGGGTGGCTACACCTTC. Residues: CASSLLQGGYTF.

This chain uses TRBV5-1 with TRBJ2-5, with 8 positions matching TRBD2. The CDR3 runs 16 residues. Germline lookup yields CDR1 SGHRS and CDR2 YFSETQ. V gave up 1 base and J gave up 5 bases; unmatched junction bases: 10. CDR3 nucleotides: TGCGCCAGCAGCTTGCTTAGCGGGGCAGGCGGGGAGACCCAGTACTTC. Translation: CASSLLSGAGGETQYF.

This chain uses TRBV9 with TRBJ2-3; D uncertain. Germline CDR1 is SGDLS and CDR2 is YYNGEE. The CDR3 loop spans 16 amino acids. V lost 4 bases to trimming and J lost 4 bases, with 19 bases between them. The CDR3 bases are TGTGCCAGCAGCCCGAGTTCCCCTTGGCCCTCAGATACGCAGTATTTT. It is translated as CASSPSSPWPSDTQYF.

This rearrangement joins TRBV18 to TRBJ2-3; 8 nucleotides line up with TRBD2. The CDR3 is 19 amino acids. From germline, CDR1 is KGHSH and CDR2 LQKENI. V shed 6 bases and J 5 bases; nucleotides not matched to a gene: 22. CDR3 sequence reads: CASSPSVASGLLREDTQYF. For the CDR3, the DNA is TGTGCCAGCTCTCCCAGTGTGGCTAGCGGGTTACTGCGTGAAGATACGCAGTATTTT.

This clone is a singleton in its sample. The chain carries TRBV5-8 and TRBJ1-2, with TRBD1 identical over 10 bases. The CDR3 runs 14 residues. Germline loops: CDR1 SGHTS, CDR2 YDEGEE. V lost 4 bases to trimming and J lost 8 bases; unmatched junction nucleotides: 8. DNA of the CDR3: TGTGCCAGCAGCGTCGACAGGGGGCGATTAGGCTACACCTTC. Translation: CASSVDRGRLGYTF. The whole variable domain, filled in from reference TRBV5-8 and TRBJ1-2, reads EAGVTQSPTHLIKTRGQQATLRCSPISGHTSVYWYQQALGLGLQFLLWYDEGEERNRGNFPPRFSGRQFPNYSSELNVNALELEDSALYLCASSVDRGRLGYTFGSGTRLTVV.

This chain joins TRBV10-1 and TRBJ2-2; weak D call: TRBD2 (6 bases). Trimming removed 6 bases at V and 9 bases at J, with 14 bases between. Germline V gives CDR1 WNHNN, CDR2 SYGVQD (reference sequence). There are 13 residues in the CDR3. CDR3 nucleotides: TGCGCCAGCAGAGCGGACTACCCCCGGGAGCTGTTTTTT. This codes for CASRADYPRELFF.

The rearrangement joins TRBV7-6 to TRBJ2-2; perhaps TRBD2 as D (6 bases). This CDR3 comprises 16 residues. The V and J ends lost 5 bases and 3 bases respectively, with 16 bases between them. Per germline, CDR1 SGHVS and CDR2 FNYEAQ. In DNA form, the CDR3 reads TGTGCCAGCAGCATAACTCCGGGGACTTACACCGGGGAGCTGTTTTTT. Its protein is CASSITPGTYTGELFF.

This chain links TRBV6-5 with TRBJ1-5; maybe TRBD1 (5 bases). V was clipped by 6 bases and J by 9 bases, with 18 bases between them. Germline assignment: CDR1 MNHEY and CDR2 SVGAGI. The CDR3 extends over 14 amino acids. The CDR3 DNA is TGTGCCAGCAGACCGGGGACTTTAAGATCGCCCCAGCATTTT. It yields the protein CASRPGTLRSPQHF.

The V call is TRBV11-2, the J call TRBJ2-7; D unclear. Trimming removed 2 bases from V and 4 bases from J, with 12 bases in between. The CDR3 spans 14 residues. Germline V gene lookup returns CDR1 SGHAT and CDR2 FQNNGV. CDR3 sequence (DNA): TGTGCCAGCAGCTTATCCAGGTCTTCATACGAGCAGTACTTC. Translation: CASSLSRSSYEQYF.